Presented here are 9 T cell receptor beta chains from one specimen sequenced in a study of blood T cell repertoires in COVID-19 (dated by TCRdb to 2018 to 2021). The method behind the library was the immunoSEQ multiplex PCR assay. TCRdb limited this immuneACCESS table to in-frame rearrangements with V and J called. A share of clones is missing; checked studies link under half to unresolved V genes, and the rest is unexplained. This sample lists about 310,000 clones; roughly 85% were detected once. The top ten clonotypes cover around 1.9% of the sample. Sequencing was done on a sample of PBMCs or T cells enriched from blood (not recorded which). The receptor source for this set is a woman aged 25-40 years who had been exposed to COVID-19.

The rearrangement links TRBV7-9 to TRBJ1-5; TRBD1 agrees at 7 bases. Unmatched junction bases numbered 0, after V lost 1 base and J lost 6 bases. The CDR3 extends over 13 amino acids. The germline V gene encodes CDR1 SEHNR and CDR2 FQNEAQ (reference sequence). CDR3 bases: TGTGCCAGCAGCTTAGAGGGGGCTCAGCCCCAGCATTTT. The encoded protein is CASSLEGAQPQHF.

This chain joins TRBV30 and TRBJ1-3; D perhaps matches TRBD1 (6 bases). The CDR3 length is 12 residues. Germline V gene data show CDR1 as GTSNPN and CDR2 as SVGIG (reference sequence). V was trimmed by 5 bases and J by 4 bases, leaving 9 bases between them. The CDR3 here is CAWDTGGNTIYF. DNA for the CDR3: TGTGCCTGGGATACAGGGGGAAACACCATATATTTT.

This clone was observed a handful of times. Other DNA sequences in the sample encode the same CDR3. This chain links TRBV30 with TRBJ1-5; 7 positions agree with TRBD1. The CDR3 totals 13 residues. Unmatched junction bases numbered 3, after V lost 3 bases and J lost 4 bases. Per the germline V gene, CDR1 is GTSNPN and CDR2 is SVGIG (reference sequence). Here the CDR3 DNA reads TGTGCCTGGAGCCCCAGGGGGAATCAGCCCCAGCATTTT. Its translation is CAWSPRGNQPQHF.

The gene calls are TRBV4-3 and TRBJ2-2, with TRBD1 identical over 8 bases. V dropped 1 base and J dropped 5; count of bases not matched to a gene: 6. CDR3 length: 16 amino acids. Germline CDR1 is LGHNA and CDR2 is YSLEER. This chain's CDR3 is CASSQVHRGVTGELFF. CDR3 nucleotides: TGCGCCAGCAGCCAAGTCCACAGGGGGGTAACCGGGGAGCTGTTTTTT.

This rearrangement joins TRBV12-3 or TRBV12-4 to TRBJ1-2, with D uncertain. Trimming removed 8 bases from V and 8 bases from J, with 9 bases in between. This CDR3 spans 10 amino acids. The CDR3 sequence is CASAAGGYTF. For the CDR3, the DNA is TGTGCCAGCGCTGCGGGGGGCTACACCTTC.

This clone was observed a single time. The chain employs TRBV9 and TRBJ2-7; no reliable D call. Looked up from germline, CDR1 is SGDLS and CDR2 is YYNGEE. V shed 3 bases and J shed 2 bases, with 15 bases lying between them. This CDR3 region has 15 residues. Here the CDR3 reads CASSAFPGRAYEQYF. The DNA for the CDR3 is TGTGCCAGCAGCGCCTTCCCGGGTCGCGCCTACGAGCAGTACTTC.

Of note for this clone: An end of the junction does not agree with germline; a read error may underlie this. The V and J genes are TRBV2 and TRBJ1-5, with 8 bases that match TRBD1. Germline V gene sequence: CDR1 SNHLY, CDR2 FYNNEI. The CDR3 runs 14 residues. This CDR3 reads CASREDRGNQPQHF. The CDR3 region has the DNA TGTGCCAGCAGAGAAGACAGGGGTAATCAGCCCCAGCATTTT.

The chain carries TRBV5-1 and TRBJ1-1; tentatively, D is TRBD1 (5 bases). The CDR3 consists of 16 residues. The germline V gene has CDR1 SGHRS and CDR2 YFSETQ. V lost 1 base and J 1 base, leaving 14 bases between the germline ends. The CDR3 loop is CASSLRLGGENTEAFF. As DNA, the CDR3 is TGCGCCAGCAGCTTGAGGCTCGGGGGGGAGAACACTGAAGCTTTCTTT.

The chain has TRBV28 and TRBJ1-4; 8 bases are shared with TRBD1. CDR3 size: 16 residues. The V gene end was trimmed by 5 bases and the J gene end by 4 bases; junction bases not matched to a gene: 9. Germline lookup yields CDR1 MDHEN and CDR2 SYDVKM. The CDR3 DNA reads as TGTGCCAGCAGTGGCCAGGGGGCGGGAGATAATGAAAAACTGTTTTTT. Translating it yields CASSGQGAGDNEKLFF.